Reported below is one T cell receptor beta chain. Its antigen is not known. Every immunoSEQ plate was one replicate of a subset's evenly spread DNA. Profiling relied on immunoSEQ multiplex PCR, and the TCRdb table lists in-frame clones only, not all of them. The table lists millions of clones, 85% to 95% of them singletons, with about 0.37% in the top ten. The data were taken from a study of shared clonotypes between healthy human individuals. Study-level information: Three CD4 naive, three CD4 memory, two CD8 naive and one CD8 memory plate were used per donor.

The healthy adult donors were HIV-negative and reported no recent acute infections or vaccinations. With V trimmed by 5 bases and J by 8 bases, 8 bases remained unmatched. Germline assignment: CDR1 LNHNV and CDR2 YYDKDF (reference sequence). This CDR3 is built from 14 residues. Study-wide findings and caveats: Generally, naive subsets (rather than memory subsets) showed larger estimated richness.

The receptor was isolated from a man aged 18 to 35 in good health. Some clones in this sample may be carry-over from other donors' samples. The chain combines TRBV15 with TRBJ1-4, with 7 bases aligning to TRBD1. The specimen sequenced was naive CD4+ T cells from PBMCs. Described subset: CD45RA+ positively selected. In nucleotides, the CDR3 is TGTGCCACCAGCGTGCAGGGGGAGGGAGAAAAACTGTTTTTT. This codes for CATSVQGEGEKLFF. Complete variable domain (other parts from reference TRBV15 and TRBJ1-4): DAMVIQNPRYQVTQFGKPVTLSCSQTLNHNVMYWYQQKSSQAPKLLFHYYDKDFNNEADTPDNFQSRRPNTSFCFLDIRSPGLGDTAMYLCATSVQGEGEKLFFGSGTQLSVL.